This T cell receptor (beta chain) was captured in a study of human T cells and chemical hapten exposure. Overall study findings and caveats: Those TCRs sitting above 1 in 1000 frequency stayed the same with DPC sensitization.

Extraction of total RNA was performed on unfractionated whole blood. Unique molecular identifiers were affixed to discrete cDNA molecules within the library. Authors' analysis steps: Sequenced samples showed a median of approximately 100,000 TCRs each, with counts running from about 20,000 to 690,000. From the 5' RACE reads, TCRdb called clonotypes with MiXCR, one entry per CDR3 protein. The V and J calls here are based on TCRdb, not the publication. The sample has more than 60,000 distinct CDR3 sequences, roughly 15% seen once. Of note for this clonotype: Its antigen remains unidentified.

The V end was cut by 4 bases, the J end by 7 bases, with 14 bases between. Germline loops: CDR1 DFQATT, CDR2 SNEGSKA (reference sequence). CDR3 length equals 13 residues. The receptor was isolated from a female donor in good health. J is TRBJ2-1 and V is TRBV20-1, with a possible D match to TRBD2 (6 bases). The CDR3 nucleotides read TGCAGTGCTACGAATAGCGGTACTAATGAGCAGTTCTTC. Its protein is CSATNSGTNEQFF.